One and the same sample provided the 27 T cell receptor beta chains below, sequenced in a study of blood T cell repertoires in COVID-19. Here immunoSEQ multiplex PCR was the method, and the copy in TCRdb shows in-frame clones only, minus some. The data show 70,000 to 100,000 clones, more than 70% seen once. The specimen sequenced was peripheral blood. All receptors derive from a woman older than 75 with acute or convalescent COVID-19.

The V call is TRBV19, the J call TRBJ2-7; D remains unclear. With 0 bases removed from V and 3 bases from J, the gap between germline ends came to 12 bases. The germline V gene has CDR1 LNHDA and CDR2 SQIVND (reference sequence). The CDR3 has 15 residues. The CDR3 bases are TGTGCCAGTAGTATAGACGATAATCCCGGCTACGAGCAGTACTTC. This encodes CASSIDDNPGYEQYF.

This chain uses TRBV28 with TRBJ1-3; D gene unclear. The germline V gene has CDR1 MDHEN and CDR2 SYDVKM. V shed 3 bases and J shed 7 bases, with 13 bases lying between them. CDR3 length: 14 amino acids. DNA of the CDR3: TGTGCCAGCAGTTTGGCCAGGCCCGCGAACACCATATATTTT. Residues: CASSLARPANTIYF.

The genes are TRBV29-1 and TRBJ2-7; TRBD1 matches 9 bases. V shed 5 bases, J shed 2 bases, and the junction held 7 bases outside the gene matches. The CDR3 contains 14 residues. Per germline, CDR1 SQVTM and CDR2 ANQGSEA. CDR3 sequence: CSVTTGTGPYEQYF. The CDR3 DNA reads TGCAGCGTTACAACCGGGACAGGGCCCTACGAGCAGTACTTC.

J is TRBJ1-5 and V is TRBV5-8; 10 bases are a match to TRBD1. Germline CDR1 reads SGHTS; CDR2 reads YDEGEE. The trim removed 2 bases at V and 2 bases at J, leaving 7 bases unmatched. This CDR3 has 17 amino acids. CDR3 coding DNA: TGTGCCAGCAGCTTAGTCTTTGGGACAGGGGGCAATCAGCCCCAGCATTTT. This encodes CASSLVFGTGGNQPQHF.

To note about this clone: The junction and the germline gene differ at one end; a read error may be behind it. This chain links TRBV19 with TRBJ1-5; tentative D call: TRBD1 (5 bases). Germline V gene data show CDR1 as LNHDA and CDR2 as SQIVND (reference sequence). CDR3 length: 15 amino acids. CDR3 amino acids: CASSIQGISYQPQHF. The CDR3 bases are TGTGCCAGTAGTATCCAGGGAATTAGCTATCAGCCCCAGCATTTT.

The chain is built from TRBV30 and TRBJ1-2, with TRBD1 as a possible D gene (6 bases). CDR1 and CDR2 (germline): GTSNPN, SVGIG (reference sequence). The CDR3 loop spans 15 amino acids. Trimming cost V 0 bases and J 11 bases, with 22 bases left between them. As DNA, the CDR3 is TGTGCCTGGAGTGTAATTGGTGGGCAGGGGAGTCAGTACACCTTC. Encoded protein: CAWSVIGGQGSQYTF. The whole variable domain, remainder taken from reference TRBV30 and TRBJ1-2, is SQTIHQWPATLVQPVGSPLSLECTVEGTSNPNLYWYRQAAGRGLQLLFYSVGIGQISSEVPQNLSASRPQDRQFILSSKKLLLSDSGFYLCAWSVIGGQGSQYTFGSGTRLTVV.

This chain uses TRBV12-3 or TRBV12-4 with TRBJ1-1, with D possibly matching TRBD1 (5 bases). This CDR3 spans 13 amino acids. Trimming cost V 10 bases and J 0 bases, with 12 bases left between them. The CDR3 sequence is CATRGSLNTEAFF. The CDR3 DNA reads TGTGCCACGCGGGGCAGCCTGAACACTGAAGCTTTCTTT.

The rearrangement links TRBV29-1 to TRBJ2-5; 7 bases are shared with TRBD1. The ends lost 6 bases at V and 2 bases at J; junction bases unmatched: 9. The V gene's germline CDR1 is SQVTM and CDR2 ANQGSEA. The CDR3 consists of 14 residues. The CDR3: CSVNRGSMQETQYF. CDR3 coding DNA: TGCAGCGTAAACAGGGGTAGTATGCAAGAGACCCAGTACTTC.

V and J are TRBV11-2 and TRBJ1-4; D might be TRBD1 (5 bases). The CDR3 totals 16 residues. V was trimmed by 1 base and J by 6 bases, leaving 15 bases between them. CDR1 and CDR2 (germline): SGHAT, FQNNGV. This CDR3 is CASSLVSQGSYEKLFF. CDR3 in DNA: TGTGCCAGCAGCTTAGTTTCCCAGGGCTCGTATGAAAAACTGTTTTTT. Combining the CDR3 with reference TRBV11-2 and TRBJ1-4 gives the whole variable domain EAGVAQSPRYKIIEKRQSVAFWCNPISGHATLYWYQQILGQGPKLLIQFQNNGVVDDSQLPKDRFSAERLKGVDSTLKIQPAKLEDSAVYLCASSLVSQGSYEKLFFGSGTQLSVL.

The V gene is TRBV3-1 (or the pseudogene TRBV3-2), the J gene TRBJ1-1; D possibly corresponds to TRBD1 (5 bases). Germline assignment: CDR1 LGHDT and CDR2 YNNKEL (reference sequence). The V end lost 4 bases, the J end lost 0 bases, and 15 bases lay between the germline ends. The CDR3 sequence is 16 residues long. In DNA, the CDR3 is TGTGCCAGCAGCCCTAAAGGGTCAGGGCTGAACACTGAAGCTTTCTTT. It translates to CASSPKGSGLNTEAFF.

This chain uses TRBV2 with TRBJ1-2; 7 bases map to TRBD1. The J segment lost 4 bases and the V segment lost 1 base, leaving 9 bases of the junction unmatched. The CDR3 consists of 16 residues. Germline-derived CDR1 and CDR2 are SNHLY and FYNNEI. This CDR3 is CASSEVPGGFAYGYTF. CDR3 nucleotide sequence: TGTGCCAGCAGTGAAGTACCAGGGGGATTTGCCTATGGCTACACCTTC.

The chain joins TRBV14 to TRBJ1-2; D might be TRBD1 (5 bases). The CDR3 loop spans 12 amino acids. From germline, CDR1 is SGHDN and CDR2 FVKESK. Trimming stripped 6 bases from V and 6 bases from J, with 11 bases between. CDR3 loop: CASSSGMDGYTF. The CDR3 DNA follows: TGTGCCAGCAGTTCAGGGATGGATGGCTACACCTTC.

The chain recombines TRBV19 with TRBJ2-6, with 8 bases lining up with TRBD1. Germline CDR1 reads LNHDA; CDR2 reads SQIVND (reference sequence). V trimming: 6 bases; J trimming: 4 bases; junction bases outside the gene matches: 2. The CDR3 runs to 14 residues. The CDR3 DNA reads as TGTGCCAGTAGGGACAGGGCCGGGGCCAACGTCCTGACTTTC. Its protein is CASRDRAGANVLTF.

This sequence joins TRBV6-5 and TRBJ2-5; D is possibly TRBD2 (5 bases). V was pared by 6 bases and J by 0 bases, with 11 bases between. The CDR3 contains 14 residues. Germline loops: CDR1 MNHEY, CDR2 SVGAGI. The CDR3 nucleotides read TGTGCCAGCAGGGGTACGGGGTACCAAGAGACCCAGTACTTC. Protein sequence: CASRGTGYQETQYF.

This clone was seen a few times. The genes are TRBV10-3 and TRBJ2-1; 12 nucleotides align to TRBD2. Unmatched junction bases numbered 4, after V lost 3 bases and J lost 10 bases. Germline assignment: CDR1 ENHRY and CDR2 SYGVKD. The CDR3 consists of 14 residues. CDR3 nucleotides: TGTGCCATCAGTGAACTAGCGGGGGGCGGGGAGCAGTTCTTC. Translating it yields CAISELAGGGEQFF.

The chain uses TRBV7-2 and TRBJ1-1; maybe TRBD1 (5 bases). This CDR3 region has 17 residues. The V end was cut by 0 bases, the J end by 0 bases, with 14 bases between. Germline V gene lookup returns CDR1 SGHTA and CDR2 FQGNSA. CDR3 region: CASSLALGAEMNTEAFF. The CDR3, as DNA: TGTGCCAGCAGCTTAGCGCTAGGGGCAGAGATGAACACTGAAGCTTTCTTT.

Written as DNA, the CDR3 is TGTGCCAGCAGAGGGGACCAAGAGACCCAGTACTTC. Its protein is CASRGDQETQYF. This rearrangement joins TRBV3-1 (or the pseudogene TRBV3-2) to TRBJ2-5, with D possibly matching TRBD1 (5 bases). Germline V gives CDR1 LGHDT, CDR2 YNNKEL (reference sequence). The CDR3 is 12 amino acids. V was shortened by 6 bases and J by 0 bases, with 5 bases between the two germline ends.

V and J are TRBV2 and TRBJ2-4; 8 positions match TRBD1. CDR1 is SNHLY and CDR2 is FYNNEI in the germline V gene. J was trimmed by 4 bases and V by 2 bases; bases with no gene match: 4. This CDR3 spans 15 amino acids. CDR3: CASSEQGALKNIQYF. CDR3 DNA: TGTGCCAGCAGTGAACAGGGGGCGTTGAAAAACATTCAGTACTTC.

The J gene is TRBJ1-2, the V gene TRBV7-2; D call uncertain. Germline loops: CDR1 SGHTA, CDR2 FQGNSA. Trimming shortened V by 5 bases and J by 0 bases, and 10 bases separated the two germline ends. This CDR3 has 14 amino acids. CDR3 coding DNA: TGTGCCAGCAGCCCCCAGGAGGCTAACTATGGCTACACCTTC. Its translation is CASSPQEANYGYTF. Combining the CDR3 with reference TRBV7-2 and TRBJ1-2 gives the whole variable domain GAGVSQSPSNKVTEKGKDVELRCDPISGHTALYWYRQSLGQGLEFLIYFQGNSAPDKSGLPSDRFSAERTGGSVSTLTIQRTQQEDSAVYLCASSPQEANYGYTFGSGTRLTVV.

The J gene is TRBJ1-2, the V gene TRBV29-1, with D perhaps TRBD1 (5 bases). Trimming cost V 7 bases and J 8 bases, with 17 bases left between them. The length of the CDR3 is 12 residues. Germline assignment: CDR1 SQVTM and CDR2 ANQGSEA. The CDR3 DNA sequence: TGCAGCGCCGCGAGGACATCCAACGGCTACACCTTC. Encoded protein: CSAARTSNGYTF.

V and J are TRBV19 and TRBJ2-2; D may be TRBD2 (5 bases). CDR3 size: 15 residues. V was cut by 3 bases and J by 2 bases, with 10 bases left in between. CDR1 and CDR2 from the germline V gene are LNHDA and SQIVND (reference sequence). CDR3 in DNA: TGTGCCAGTAGTATGAGGGTGCTAAACACCGGGGAGCTGTTTTTT. It specifies CASSMRVLNTGELFF.

This chain joins TRBV4-3 and TRBJ1-4; a weak D match, TRBD1 (6 bases). V lost 4 bases and J lost 5, with 14 bases in between. The CDR3 has 15 amino acids. CDR1 is LGHNA, CDR2 YSLEER, per germline. CDR3 loop: CASSRLQGGNEKLFF. CDR3 in DNA: TGCGCCAGCAGCCGATTACAGGGTGGGAATGAAAAACTGTTTTTT.

The chain combines TRBV11-2 with TRBJ1-1; D is possibly TRBD1 (6 bases). The V end was cut by 1 base, the J end by 7 bases, with 13 bases between. Germline-derived CDR1 and CDR2 are SGHAT and FQNNGV. This CDR3 has 14 amino acids. The CDR3 here is CASSLGRGQLEAFF. The CDR3 region has the DNA TGTGCCAGCAGCTTAGGAAGGGGACAACTTGAAGCTTTCTTT.

This chain joins TRBV7-9 and TRBJ2-7; 8 bases are a match to TRBD1. CDR3 length equals 13 residues. Losses at the gene ends were 7 bases for V and 2 bases for J; bases not matched to a gene: 4. From germline, CDR1 is SEHNR and CDR2 FQNEAQ (reference sequence). The DNA of the CDR3 is TGTGCCAGCACCGGACAGGGAACCTACGAGCAGTACTTC. It is translated as CASTGQGTYEQYF.

This clone came up once. V is TRBV28 and J is TRBJ2-2, with D possibly TRBD2 on 6 matching bases. Per germline, CDR1 MDHEN and CDR2 SYDVKM. V lost 5 bases, J lost 4 bases, and 8 bases lay in between. The CDR3 has 13 residues. The CDR3 region has the DNA TGTGCCAGCAGTGGGGGACTCACCGGGGAGCTGTTTTTT. Translated: CASSGGLTGELFF.

The chain employs TRBV6-1 and TRBJ2-3; 11 bases map to TRBD2. The CDR3 sequence is 18 residues long. CDR1 is MNHNS, CDR2 SASEGT, per germline. V gave up 4 bases and J gave up 3 bases; unmatched junction bases: 12. The CDR3 nucleotides are TGTGCCAGCAGTGCGCTCTCCGGGACTAGCGGTAAGACAGATACGCAGTATTTT. Translating gives CASSALSGTSGKTDTQYF.

This chain connects TRBV27 to TRBJ2-1; D gene ambiguous. Per the germline V gene, CDR1 is MNHEY and CDR2 is SMNVEV (reference sequence). The CDR3 is 13 amino acids. Trimming cost V 3 bases and J 9 bases, with 12 bases left between them. The CDR3 DNA sequence: TGTGCCAGCAGTTTCCCCACCAGCGCTGAGCAGTTCTTC. Translation: CASSFPTSAEQFF.